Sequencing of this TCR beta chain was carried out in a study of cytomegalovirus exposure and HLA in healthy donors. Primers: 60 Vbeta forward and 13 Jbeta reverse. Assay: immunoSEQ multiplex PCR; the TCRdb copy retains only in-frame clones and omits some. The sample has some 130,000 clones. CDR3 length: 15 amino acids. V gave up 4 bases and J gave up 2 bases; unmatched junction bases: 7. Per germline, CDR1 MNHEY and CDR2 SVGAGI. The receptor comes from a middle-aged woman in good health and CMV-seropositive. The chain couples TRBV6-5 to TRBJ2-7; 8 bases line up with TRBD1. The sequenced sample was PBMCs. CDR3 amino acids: CASSLRTGIAYEQYF. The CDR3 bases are TGTGCCAGCAGTTTAAGGACAGGGATAGCCTACGAGCAGTACTTC.